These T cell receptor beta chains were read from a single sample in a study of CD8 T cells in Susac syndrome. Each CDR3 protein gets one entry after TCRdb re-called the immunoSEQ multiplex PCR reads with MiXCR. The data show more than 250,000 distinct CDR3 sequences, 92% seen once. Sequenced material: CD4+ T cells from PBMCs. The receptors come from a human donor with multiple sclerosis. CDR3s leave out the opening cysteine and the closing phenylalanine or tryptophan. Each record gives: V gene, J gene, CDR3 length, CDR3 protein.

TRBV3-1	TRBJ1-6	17	ASSQNYEGGRPWNSPLH
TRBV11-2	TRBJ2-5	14	ASSLGGGGEVETQY
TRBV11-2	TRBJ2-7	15	ASSLVGLRDRAYEQY
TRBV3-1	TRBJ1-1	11	ASSPRQATEAF
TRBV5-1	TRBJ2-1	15	ASSYGTGTRSYNEQF
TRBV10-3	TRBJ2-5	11	AISPGQKETQY
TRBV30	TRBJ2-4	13	AWSSQSGTQNIQY
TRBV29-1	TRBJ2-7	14	SVEDRSKDSNSEQY
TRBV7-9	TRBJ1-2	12	ASSRGQGIYGYT
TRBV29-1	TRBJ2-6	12	SVVGTPGANVLT
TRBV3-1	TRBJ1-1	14	ASSRGGFGADTEAF
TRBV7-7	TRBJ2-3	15	ASSPGTSGGRTDTQY
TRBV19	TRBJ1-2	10	ASSFGQRGYT
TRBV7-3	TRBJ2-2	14	ASSLDGTSNTGELF
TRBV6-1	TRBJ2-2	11	ASEAGGTGELF
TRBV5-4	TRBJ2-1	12	ASSSKRGGNEQF
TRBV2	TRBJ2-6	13	ASSDWGGGANVLT
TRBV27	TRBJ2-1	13	ASSLRTGGSNEQF
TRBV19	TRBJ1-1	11	ASSRAGANRAF
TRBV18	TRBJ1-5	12	ASSQSVGNQPQH
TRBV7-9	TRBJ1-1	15	ASTFPGQGARGTEAF
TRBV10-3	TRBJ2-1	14	AISESEGLPPNEQF
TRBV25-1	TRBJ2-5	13	ASSAPLGTKETQY